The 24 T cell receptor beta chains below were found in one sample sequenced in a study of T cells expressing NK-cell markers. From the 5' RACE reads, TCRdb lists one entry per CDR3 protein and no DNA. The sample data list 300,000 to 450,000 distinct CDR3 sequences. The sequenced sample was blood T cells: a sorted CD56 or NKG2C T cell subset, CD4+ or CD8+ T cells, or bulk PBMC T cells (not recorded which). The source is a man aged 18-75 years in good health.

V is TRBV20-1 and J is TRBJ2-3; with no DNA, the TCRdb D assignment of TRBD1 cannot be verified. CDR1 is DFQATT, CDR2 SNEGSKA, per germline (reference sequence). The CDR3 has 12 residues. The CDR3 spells CSGYAGGVTQYF.

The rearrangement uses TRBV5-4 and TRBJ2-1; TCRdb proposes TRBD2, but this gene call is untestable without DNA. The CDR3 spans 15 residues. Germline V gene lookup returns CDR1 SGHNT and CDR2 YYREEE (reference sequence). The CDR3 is CASSPPLAGLGEQFF. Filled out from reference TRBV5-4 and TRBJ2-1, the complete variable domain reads ETGVTQSPTHLIKTRGQQVTLRCSSQSGHNTVSWYQQALGQGPQFIFQYYREEENGRGNFPPRFSGLQFPNYSSELNVNALELDDSALYLCASSPPLAGLGEQFFGPGTRLTVL.

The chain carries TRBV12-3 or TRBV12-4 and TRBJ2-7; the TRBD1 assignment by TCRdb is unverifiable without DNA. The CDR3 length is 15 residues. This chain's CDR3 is CASSWDRSSTYEQYF.

This CDR3 reads CASSIGQGQTGANVLTF. V gene TRBV19 combines with J gene TRBJ2-6; TCRdb indicates TRBD2, and absent DNA this call remains unverified. Germline values: CDR1 LNHDA, CDR2 SQIVND (reference sequence). This CDR3 is built from 17 residues.

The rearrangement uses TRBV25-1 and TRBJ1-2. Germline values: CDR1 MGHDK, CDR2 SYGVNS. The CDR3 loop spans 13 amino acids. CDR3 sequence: CASSYGLGYGYTF.

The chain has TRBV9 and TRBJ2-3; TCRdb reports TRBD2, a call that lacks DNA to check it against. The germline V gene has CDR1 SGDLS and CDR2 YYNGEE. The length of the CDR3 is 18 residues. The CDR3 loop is CASSVTSGGWFNSDTQYF.

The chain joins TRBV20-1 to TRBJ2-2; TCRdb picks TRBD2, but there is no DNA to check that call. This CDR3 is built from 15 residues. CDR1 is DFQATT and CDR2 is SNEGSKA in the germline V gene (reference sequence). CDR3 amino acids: CSARVFGLATGELFF.

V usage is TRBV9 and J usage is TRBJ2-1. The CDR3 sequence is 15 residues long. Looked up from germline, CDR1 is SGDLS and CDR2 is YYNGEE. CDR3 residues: CASSNLVSSYNEQFF.

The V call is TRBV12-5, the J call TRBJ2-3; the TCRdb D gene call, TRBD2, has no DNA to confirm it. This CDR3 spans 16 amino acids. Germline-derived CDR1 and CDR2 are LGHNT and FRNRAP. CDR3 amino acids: CASGPRTSGVPDTQYF.

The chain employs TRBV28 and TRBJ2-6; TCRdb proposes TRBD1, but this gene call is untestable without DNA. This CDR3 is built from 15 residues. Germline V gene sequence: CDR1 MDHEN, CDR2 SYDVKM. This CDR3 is CASLSGGTGANVLTF.

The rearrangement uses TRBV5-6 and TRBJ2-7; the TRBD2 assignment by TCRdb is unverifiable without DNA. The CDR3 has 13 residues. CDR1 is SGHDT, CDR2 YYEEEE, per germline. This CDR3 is CASNPLSSYEQYF. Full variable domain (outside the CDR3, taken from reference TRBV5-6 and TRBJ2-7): DAGVTQSPTHLIKTRGQQVTLRCSPKSGHDTVSWYQQALGQGPQFIFQYYEEEERQRGNFPDRFSGHQFPNYSSELNVNALLLGDSALYLCASNPLSSYEQYFGPGTRLTVT.

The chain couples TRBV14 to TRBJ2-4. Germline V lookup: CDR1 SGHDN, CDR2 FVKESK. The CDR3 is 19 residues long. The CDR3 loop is CASSQEATSHRGNWDIQYF.

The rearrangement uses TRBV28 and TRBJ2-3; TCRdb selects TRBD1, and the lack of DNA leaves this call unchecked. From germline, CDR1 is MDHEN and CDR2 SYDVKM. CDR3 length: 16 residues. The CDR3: CASSPPLRQRADTQYF.

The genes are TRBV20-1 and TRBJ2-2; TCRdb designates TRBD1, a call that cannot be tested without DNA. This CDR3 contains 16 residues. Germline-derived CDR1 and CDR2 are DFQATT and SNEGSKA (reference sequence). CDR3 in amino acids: CSARSPRQGASGELFF.

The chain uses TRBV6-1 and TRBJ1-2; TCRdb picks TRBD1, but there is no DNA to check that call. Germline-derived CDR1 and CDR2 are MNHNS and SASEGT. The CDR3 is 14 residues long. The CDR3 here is CASSRSYREGGYTF.

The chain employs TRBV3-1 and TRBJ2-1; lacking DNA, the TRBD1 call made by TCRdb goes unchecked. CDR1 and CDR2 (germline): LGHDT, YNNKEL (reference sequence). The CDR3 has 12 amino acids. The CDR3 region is CASSQVRQGWFF.

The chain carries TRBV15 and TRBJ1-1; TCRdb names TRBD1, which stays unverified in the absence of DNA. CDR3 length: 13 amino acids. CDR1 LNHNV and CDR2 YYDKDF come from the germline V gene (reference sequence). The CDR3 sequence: CATGQGFFTEAFF.

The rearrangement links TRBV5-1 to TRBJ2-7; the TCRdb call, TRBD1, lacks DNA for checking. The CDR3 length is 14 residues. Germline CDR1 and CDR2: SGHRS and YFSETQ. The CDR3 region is CASSAGLGGDEQYF.

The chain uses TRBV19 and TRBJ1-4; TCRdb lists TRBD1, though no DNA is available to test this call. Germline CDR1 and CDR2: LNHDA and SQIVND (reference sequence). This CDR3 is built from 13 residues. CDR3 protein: CASSGQGYEKLFF.

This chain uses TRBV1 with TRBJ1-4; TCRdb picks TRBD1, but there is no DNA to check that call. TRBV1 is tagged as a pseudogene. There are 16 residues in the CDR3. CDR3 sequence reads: CTSSPWTGTTNEKLFF.

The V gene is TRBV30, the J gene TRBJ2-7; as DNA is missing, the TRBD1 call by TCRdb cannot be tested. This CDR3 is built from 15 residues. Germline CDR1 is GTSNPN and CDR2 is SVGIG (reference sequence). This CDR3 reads CAWSSTGGLETEQYF.

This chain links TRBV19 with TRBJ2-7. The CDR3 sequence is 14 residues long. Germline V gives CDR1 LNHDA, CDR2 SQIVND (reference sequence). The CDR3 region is CASSIASRNYEQYF.

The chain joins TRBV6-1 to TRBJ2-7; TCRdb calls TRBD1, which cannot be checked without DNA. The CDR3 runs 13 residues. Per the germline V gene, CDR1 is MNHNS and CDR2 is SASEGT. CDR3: CASRERQSYEQYF.

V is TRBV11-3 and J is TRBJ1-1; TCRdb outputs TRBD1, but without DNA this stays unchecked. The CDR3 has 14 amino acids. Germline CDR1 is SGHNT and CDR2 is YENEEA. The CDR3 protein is CASSLGGQRAEAFF.